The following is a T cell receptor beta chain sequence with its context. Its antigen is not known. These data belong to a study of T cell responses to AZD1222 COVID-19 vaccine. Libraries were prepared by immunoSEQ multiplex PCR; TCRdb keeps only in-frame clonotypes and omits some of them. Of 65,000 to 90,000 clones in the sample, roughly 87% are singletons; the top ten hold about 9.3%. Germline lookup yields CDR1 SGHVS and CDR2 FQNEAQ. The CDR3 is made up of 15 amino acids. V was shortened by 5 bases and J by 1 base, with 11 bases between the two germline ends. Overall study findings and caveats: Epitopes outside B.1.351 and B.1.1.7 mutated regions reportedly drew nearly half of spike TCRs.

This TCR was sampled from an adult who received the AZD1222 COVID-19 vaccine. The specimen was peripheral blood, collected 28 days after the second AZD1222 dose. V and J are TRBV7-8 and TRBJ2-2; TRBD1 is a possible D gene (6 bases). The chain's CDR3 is CASSPPTGNTGELFF. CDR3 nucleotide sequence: TGTGCCAGCAGCCCCCCGACAGGGAACACCGGGGAGCTGTTTTTT. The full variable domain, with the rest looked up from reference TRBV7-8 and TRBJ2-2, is GAGVSQSPRYKVAKRGQDVALRCDPISGHVSLFWYQQALGQGPEFLTYFQNEAQLDKSGLPSDRFFAERPEGSVSTLKIQRTQQEDSAVYLCASSPPTGNTGELFFGEGSRLTVL.